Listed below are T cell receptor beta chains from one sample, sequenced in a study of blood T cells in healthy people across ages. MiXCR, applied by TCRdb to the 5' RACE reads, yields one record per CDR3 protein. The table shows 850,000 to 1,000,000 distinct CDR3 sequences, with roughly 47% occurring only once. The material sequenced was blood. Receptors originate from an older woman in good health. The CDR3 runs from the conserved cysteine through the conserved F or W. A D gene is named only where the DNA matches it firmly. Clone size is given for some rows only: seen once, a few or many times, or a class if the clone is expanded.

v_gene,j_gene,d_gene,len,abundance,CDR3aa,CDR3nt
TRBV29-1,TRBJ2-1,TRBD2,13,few,CSVEEAGGSEQFF,TGCAGCGTTGAAGAGGCGGGAGGTAGTGAGCAGTTCTTC
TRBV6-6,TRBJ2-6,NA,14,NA,CASSLAEGANVLTF,TGTGCCAGCAGCCTAGCAGAAGGGGCCAACGTCCTGACTTTC
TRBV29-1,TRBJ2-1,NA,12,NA,CSVEETPNEQFF,TGCAGCGTTGAAGAGACGCCCAATGAGCAGTTCTTC
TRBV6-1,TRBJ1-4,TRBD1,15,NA,CASSETQGPNEKLFF,TGTGCCAGCAGTGAGACACAGGGGCCTAATGAAAAACTGTTTTTT
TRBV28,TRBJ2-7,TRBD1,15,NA,CASFQTGTAVAEQYF,TGTGCCAGCTTCCAAACCGGGACAGCAGTGGCCGAGCAGTACTTC
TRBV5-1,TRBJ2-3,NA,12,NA,CASSSGAAAQYF,TGCGCCAGCTCGAGTGGGGCAGCTGCGCAGTATTTT
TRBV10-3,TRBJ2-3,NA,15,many,CAIRPNGGGTDTQYF,TGTGCCATCAGACCGAATGGGGGAGGAACAGATACGCAGTATTTT
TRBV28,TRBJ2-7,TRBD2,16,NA,CASRPTSGRAVNEQYF,TGTGCCAGCAGACCAACTAGCGGGAGGGCCGTCAATGAGCAGTACTTC
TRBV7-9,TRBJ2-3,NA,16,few,CASSLGGAYSTDTQYF,TGTGCCAGCAGCTTAGGCGGGGCCTATAGCACAGATACGCAGTATTTT
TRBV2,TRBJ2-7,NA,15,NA,CASIPQGMGLDEQYF,TGTGCCAGCATTCCCCAGGGGATGGGGCTGGACGAGCAGTACTTC
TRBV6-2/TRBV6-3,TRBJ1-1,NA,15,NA,CASSYPAGGDTEAFF,TGTGCCAGCAGTTATCCCGCGGGTGGAGACACTGAAGCTTTCTTT
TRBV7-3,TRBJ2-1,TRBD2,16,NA,CASSLSRTSGDNEQFF,TGTGCCAGCAGCTTATCTAGGACTAGCGGAGACAATGAGCAGTTCTTC
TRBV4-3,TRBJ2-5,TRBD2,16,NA,CASGQAFGTKQETQNF,TGCGCCAGCGGCCAAGCTTTCGGGACTAAACAAGAGACCCAGAACTTC
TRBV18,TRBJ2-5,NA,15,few,CASSPQTGLEETQYF,TGTGCCAGCTCACCACAGACAGGACTCGAGGAGACCCAGTACTTC
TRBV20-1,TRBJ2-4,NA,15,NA,CSARGGRVGKNIQYF,TGCAGTGCTAGAGGGGGGCGAGTGGGCAAAAACATTCAGTACTTC
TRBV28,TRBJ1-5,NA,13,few,CASSFGLQQPQHF,TGTGCCAGCAGTTTTGGGCTCCAGCAACCCCAGCATTTT
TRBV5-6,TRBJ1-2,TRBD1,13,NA,CASSLWTGRSYTF,TGTGCCAGCAGCCTATGGACAGGGAGGAGCTACACCTTC
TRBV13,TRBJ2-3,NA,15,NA,CASSVVVGLKDTQYF,TGTGCCAGCAGCGTAGTGGTCGGATTGAAAGATACGCAGTATTTT